This T cell receptor (beta chain) was captured in a study of cytomegalovirus exposure and HLA in healthy donors. As concerns this clone: Its antigen is unidentified.

The study's findings and limits: Excluded were some V segments that proved indistinguishable, including TRBV6-2 and TRBV6-3. Researchers catalogued 164 TCR beta chains as cytomegalovirus-associated.

CDR1 and CDR2 (germline): LGHNA, YNFKEQ. Germline trimming cut 4 bases from V and 2 bases from J; bases unmatched to any gene: 4. The CDR3 is 15 amino acids. The PCR ran on 60 Vbeta and 13 Jbeta primers. Sequenced by immunoSEQ multiplex PCR; TCRdb stores in-frame clones only, minus some. The sample has around 140,000 clones; approximately 74% are singletons. Donors had nominal health at sampling but likely had unrecorded immune exposures. The gene calls are TRBV4-2 and TRBJ2-7; 11 nucleotides align to TRBD1. The sequence was collected from a male donor in good health and CMV-seronegative. The sample consisted of PBMCs. The CDR3, as DNA: TGTGCCAGCAGCCTATGGGACAGGGGGGCCTACGAGCAGTACTTC. This encodes CASSLWDRGAYEQYF.